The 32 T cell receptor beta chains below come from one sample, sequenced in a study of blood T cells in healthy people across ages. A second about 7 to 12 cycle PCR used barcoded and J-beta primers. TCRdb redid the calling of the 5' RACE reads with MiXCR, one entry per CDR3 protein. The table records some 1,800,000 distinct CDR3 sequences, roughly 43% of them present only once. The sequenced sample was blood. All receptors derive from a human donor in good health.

CDR3 residues: CASSQGGSLHEQYF. The DNA for the CDR3 is TGCGCCAGCAGCCAGGGGGGCAGCCTCCACGAGCAGTACTTC. The rearrangement uses TRBV4-3 and TRBJ2-7; D is tentatively TRBD1 or TRBD2 (6 bases each). This CDR3 is 14 amino acids long. The germline V gene encodes CDR1 LGHNA and CDR2 YSLEER. V lost 3 bases, J lost 5 bases, and 14 bases lay in between.

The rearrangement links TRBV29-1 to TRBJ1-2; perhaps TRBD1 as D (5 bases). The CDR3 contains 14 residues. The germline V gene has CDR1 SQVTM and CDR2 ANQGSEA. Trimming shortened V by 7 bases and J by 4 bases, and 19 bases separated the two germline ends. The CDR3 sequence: CSAGAAGRAYGYTF. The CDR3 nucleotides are TGCAGCGCCGGAGCGGCGGGCAGGGCCTATGGCTACACCTTC.

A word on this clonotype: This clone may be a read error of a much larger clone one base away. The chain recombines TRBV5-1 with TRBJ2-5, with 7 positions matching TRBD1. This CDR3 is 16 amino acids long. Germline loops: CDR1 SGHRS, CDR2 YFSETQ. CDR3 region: CASSPLGVRGQEIQYF. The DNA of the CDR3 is TGCGCCAGCAGCCCCCTAGGGGTGAGGGGGCAAGAGATCCAGTACTTC.

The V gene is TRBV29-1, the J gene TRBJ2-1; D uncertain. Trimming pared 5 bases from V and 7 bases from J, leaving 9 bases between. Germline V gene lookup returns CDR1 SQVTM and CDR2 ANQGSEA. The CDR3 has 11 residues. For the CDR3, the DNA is TGCAGCGTTCTCGGATTTAATGAGCAGTTCTTC. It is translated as CSVLGFNEQFF.

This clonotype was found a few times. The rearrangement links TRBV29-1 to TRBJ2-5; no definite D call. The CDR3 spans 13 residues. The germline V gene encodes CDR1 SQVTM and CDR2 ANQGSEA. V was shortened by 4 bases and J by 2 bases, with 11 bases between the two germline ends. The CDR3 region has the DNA TGCAGCGTTGTATTACAGAGACAAGAGACCCAGTACTTC. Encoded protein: CSVVLQRQETQYF.

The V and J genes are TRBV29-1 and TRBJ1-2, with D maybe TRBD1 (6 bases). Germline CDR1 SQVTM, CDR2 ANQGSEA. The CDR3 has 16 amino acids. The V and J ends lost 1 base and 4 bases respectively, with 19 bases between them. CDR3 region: CSVEALTGMRTYGYTF. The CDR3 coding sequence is TGCAGCGTTGAAGCATTAACAGGGATGCGAACCTATGGCTACACCTTC. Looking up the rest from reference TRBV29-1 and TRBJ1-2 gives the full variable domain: SAVISQKPSRDICQRGTSLTIQCQVDSQVTMMFWYRQQPGQSLTLIATANQGSEATYESGFVIDKFPISRPNLTFSTLTVSNMSPEDSSIYLCSVEALTGMRTYGYTFGSGTRLTVV.

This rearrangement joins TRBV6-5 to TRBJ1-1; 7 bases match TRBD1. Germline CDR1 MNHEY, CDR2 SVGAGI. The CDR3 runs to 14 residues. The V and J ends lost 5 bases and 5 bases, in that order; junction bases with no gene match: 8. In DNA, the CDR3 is TGTGCCAGCAGTGAGAGACAGGGTATGACTGAAGCTTTCTTT. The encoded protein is CASSERQGMTEAFF.

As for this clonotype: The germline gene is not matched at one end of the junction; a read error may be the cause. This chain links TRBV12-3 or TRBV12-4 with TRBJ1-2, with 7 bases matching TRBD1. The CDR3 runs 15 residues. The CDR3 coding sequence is TGTGCCAACAGTTTAGCGCTGACAGGGTATGATGGCTACACCTTC. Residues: CANSLALTGYDGYTF.

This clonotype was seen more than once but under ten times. The CDR3 region is CASSPFRASYGYTF. The DNA of the CDR3 is TGTGCCAGCAGTCCTTTCCGGGCCTCCTATGGCTACACCTTC. The chain uses TRBV12-3 or TRBV12-4 and TRBJ1-2; no clear D. Trimming left V 5 bases short and J 4 bases short, with 14 bases between. The CDR3 length is 14 residues.

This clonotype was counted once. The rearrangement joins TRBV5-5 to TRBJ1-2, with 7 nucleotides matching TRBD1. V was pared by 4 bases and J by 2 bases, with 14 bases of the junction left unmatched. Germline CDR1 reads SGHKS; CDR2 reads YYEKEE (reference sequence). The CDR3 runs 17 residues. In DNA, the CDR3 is TGTGCCAGCAGCACAACCGGGACAGCTCCTGGGAACTATGGCTACACCTTC. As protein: CASSTTGTAPGNYGYTF.

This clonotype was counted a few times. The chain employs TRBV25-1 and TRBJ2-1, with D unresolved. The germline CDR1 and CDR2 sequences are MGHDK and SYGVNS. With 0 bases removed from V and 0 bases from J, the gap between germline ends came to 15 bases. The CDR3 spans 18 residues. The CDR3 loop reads CASSEYFGRQDSYNEQFF. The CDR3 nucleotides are TGTGCCAGCAGTGAATATTTCGGACGCCAGGACTCCTACAATGAGCAGTTCTTC.

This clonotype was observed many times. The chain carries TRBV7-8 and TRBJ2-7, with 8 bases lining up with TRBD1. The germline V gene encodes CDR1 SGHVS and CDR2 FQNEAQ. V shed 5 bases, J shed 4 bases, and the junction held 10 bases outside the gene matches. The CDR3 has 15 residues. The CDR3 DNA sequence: TGTGCCAGCAGCCCTAAGACAGGGGTTGATTACGAGCAGTACTTC. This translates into CASSPKTGVDYEQYF.

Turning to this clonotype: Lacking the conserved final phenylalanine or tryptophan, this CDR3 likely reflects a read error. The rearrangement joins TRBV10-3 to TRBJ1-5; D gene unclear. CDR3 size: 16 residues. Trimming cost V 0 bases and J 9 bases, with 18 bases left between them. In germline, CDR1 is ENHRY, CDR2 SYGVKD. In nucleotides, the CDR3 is TGTGCCATCAGTGAGTCGGTGGACCTCCCTCCAGGGCCCCAGCATGTT. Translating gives CAISESVDLPPGPQHV.

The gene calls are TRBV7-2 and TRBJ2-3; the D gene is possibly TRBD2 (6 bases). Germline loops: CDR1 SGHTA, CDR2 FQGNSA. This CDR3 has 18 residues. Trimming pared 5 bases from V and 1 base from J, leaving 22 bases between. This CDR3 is CASSPGGGTGRRTDTQYF. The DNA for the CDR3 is TGTGCCAGCAGCCCCGGGGGAGGCACAGGCCGGCGCACAGATACGCAGTATTTT.

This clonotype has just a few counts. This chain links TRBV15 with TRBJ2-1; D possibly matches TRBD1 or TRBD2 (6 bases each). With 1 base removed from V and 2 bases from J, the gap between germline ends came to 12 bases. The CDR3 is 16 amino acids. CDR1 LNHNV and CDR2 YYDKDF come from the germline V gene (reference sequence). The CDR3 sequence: CATSRGTGGPYNEQFF. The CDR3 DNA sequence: TGTGCCACCAGCAGAGGGACCGGGGGCCCCTACAATGAGCAGTTCTTC.

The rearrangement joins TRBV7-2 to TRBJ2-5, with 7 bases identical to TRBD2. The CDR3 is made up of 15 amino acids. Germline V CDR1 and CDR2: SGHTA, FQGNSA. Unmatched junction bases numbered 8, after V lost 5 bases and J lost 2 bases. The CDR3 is CASSTRGGQQETQYF. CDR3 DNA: TGTGCCAGCAGCACACGGGGAGGGCAGCAAGAGACCCAGTACTTC.

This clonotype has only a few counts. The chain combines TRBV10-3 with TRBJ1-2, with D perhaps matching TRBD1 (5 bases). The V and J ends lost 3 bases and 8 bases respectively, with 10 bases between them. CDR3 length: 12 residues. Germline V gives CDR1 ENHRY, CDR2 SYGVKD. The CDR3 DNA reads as TGTGCCATCAGTGAAGGGGCGAGGGGCTACACCTTC. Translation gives CAISEGARGYTF.

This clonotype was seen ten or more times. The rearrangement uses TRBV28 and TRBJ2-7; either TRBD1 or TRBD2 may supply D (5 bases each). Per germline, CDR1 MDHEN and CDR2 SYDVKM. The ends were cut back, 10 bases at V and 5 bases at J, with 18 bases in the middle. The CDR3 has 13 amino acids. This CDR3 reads CATYRDRSDEQYF. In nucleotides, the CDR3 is TGTGCCACCTACCGGGACCGTTCTGACGAGCAGTACTTC.

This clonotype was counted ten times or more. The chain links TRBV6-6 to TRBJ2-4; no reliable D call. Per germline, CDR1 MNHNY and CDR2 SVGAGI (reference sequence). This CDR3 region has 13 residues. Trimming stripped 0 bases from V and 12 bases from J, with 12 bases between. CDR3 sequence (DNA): TGTGCCAGCAGTTACTCCCAGACAACCCCTCAGTACTTC. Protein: CASSYSQTTPQYF.

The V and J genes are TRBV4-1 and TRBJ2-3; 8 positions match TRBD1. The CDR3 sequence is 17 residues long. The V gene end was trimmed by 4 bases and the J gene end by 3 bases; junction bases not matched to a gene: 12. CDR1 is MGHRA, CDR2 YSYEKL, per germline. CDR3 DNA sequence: TGCGCCAGCAGCCCCCTGGACAGGGAATTGCTTACAGATACGCAGTATTTT. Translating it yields CASSPLDRELLTDTQYF.

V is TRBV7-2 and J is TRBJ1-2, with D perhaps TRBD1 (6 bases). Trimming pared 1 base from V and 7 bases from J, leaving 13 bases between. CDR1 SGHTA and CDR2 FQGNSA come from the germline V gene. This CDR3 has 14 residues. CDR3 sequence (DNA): TGTGCCAGCAGCTTAGGCGGGGGCGCGGCTGGCTACACCTTC. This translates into CASSLGGGAAGYTF.

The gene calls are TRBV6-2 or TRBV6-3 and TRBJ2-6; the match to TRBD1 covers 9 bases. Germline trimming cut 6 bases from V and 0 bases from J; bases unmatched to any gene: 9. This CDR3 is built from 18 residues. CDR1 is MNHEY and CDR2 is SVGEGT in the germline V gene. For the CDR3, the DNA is TGTGCCAGCAGGTATCAGGGACAGGGAGTCTCTGGGGCCAACGTCCTGACTTTC. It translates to CASRYQGQGVSGANVLTF.

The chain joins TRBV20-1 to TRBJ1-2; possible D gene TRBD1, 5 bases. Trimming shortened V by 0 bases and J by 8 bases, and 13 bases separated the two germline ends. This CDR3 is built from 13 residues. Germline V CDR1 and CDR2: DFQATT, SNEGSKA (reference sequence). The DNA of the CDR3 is TGCAGTGCTAGAGATAGAACAGGACAAGGCTACACCTTC. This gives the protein CSARDRTGQGYTF.

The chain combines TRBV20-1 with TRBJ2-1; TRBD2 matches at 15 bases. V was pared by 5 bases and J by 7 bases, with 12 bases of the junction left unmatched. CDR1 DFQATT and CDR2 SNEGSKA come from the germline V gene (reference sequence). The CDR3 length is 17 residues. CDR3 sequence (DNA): TGCAGTGCTCCCCGGACTAGCGGGGGGGCTTGGAATAATGAGCAGTTCTTC. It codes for CSAPRTSGGAWNNEQFF.

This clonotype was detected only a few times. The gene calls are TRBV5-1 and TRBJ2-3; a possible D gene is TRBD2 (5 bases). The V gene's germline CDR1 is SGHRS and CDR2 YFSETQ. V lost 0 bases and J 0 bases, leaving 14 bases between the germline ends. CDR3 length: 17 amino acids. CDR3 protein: CASSLAGGSPSTDTQYF. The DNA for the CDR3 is TGCGCCAGCAGCTTGGCCGGAGGCAGCCCTAGCACAGATACGCAGTATTTT. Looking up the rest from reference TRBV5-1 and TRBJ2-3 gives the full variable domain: KAGVTQTPRYLIKTRGQQVTLSCSPISGHRSVSWYQQTPGQGLQFLFEYFSETQRNKGNFPGRFSGRQFSNSRSEMNVSTLELGDSALYLCASSLAGGSPSTDTQYFGPGTRLTVL.

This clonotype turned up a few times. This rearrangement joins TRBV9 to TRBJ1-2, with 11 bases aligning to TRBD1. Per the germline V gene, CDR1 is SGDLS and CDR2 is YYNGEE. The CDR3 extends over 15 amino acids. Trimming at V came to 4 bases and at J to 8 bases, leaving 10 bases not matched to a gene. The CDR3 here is CASSLGQGELIGYTF. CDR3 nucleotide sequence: TGTGCCAGCAGCCTGGGACAGGGGGAGTTGATAGGCTACACCTTC. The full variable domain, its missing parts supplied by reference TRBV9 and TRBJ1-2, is DSGVTQTPKHLITATGQRVTLRCSPRSGDLSVYWYQQSLDQGLQFLIQYYNGEERAKGNILERFSAQQFPDLHSELNLSSLELGDSALYFCASSLGQGELIGYTFGSGTRLTVV.

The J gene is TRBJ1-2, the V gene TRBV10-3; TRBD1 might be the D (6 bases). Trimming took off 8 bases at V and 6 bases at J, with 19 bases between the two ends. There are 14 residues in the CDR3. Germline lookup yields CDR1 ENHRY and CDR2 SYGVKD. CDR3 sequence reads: CAIGTDHQGNGYTF. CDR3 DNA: TGTGCCATCGGGACGGACCACCAGGGGAATGGCTACACCTTC.

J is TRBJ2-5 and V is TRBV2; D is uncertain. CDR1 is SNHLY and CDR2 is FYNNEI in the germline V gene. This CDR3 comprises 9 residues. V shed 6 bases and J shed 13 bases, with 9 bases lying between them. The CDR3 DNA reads TGTGCCAGCAGCTATACCAGGTACTTC. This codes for CASSYTRYF.

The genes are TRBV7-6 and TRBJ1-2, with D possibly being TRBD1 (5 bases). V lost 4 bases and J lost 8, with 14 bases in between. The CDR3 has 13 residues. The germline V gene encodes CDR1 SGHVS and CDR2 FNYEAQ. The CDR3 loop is CASSSGGTLGYTF. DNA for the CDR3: TGTGCCAGCAGCTCAGGAGGGACGCTGGGCTACACCTTC. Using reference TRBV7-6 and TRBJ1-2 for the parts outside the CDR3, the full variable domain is GAGVSQSPRYKVTKRGQDVALRCDPISGHVSLYWYRQALGQGPEFLTYFNYEAQQDKSGLPNDRFSAERPEGSISTLTIQRTEQRDSAMYRCASSSGGTLGYTFGSGTRLTVV.

CDR3 loop: CATSSTRDAYNEQFF. Here the CDR3 DNA reads TGTGCCACCAGCTCTACACGGGATGCCTACAATGAGCAGTTCTTC. V is TRBV15 and J is TRBJ2-1, with a weak D call TRBD2 (5 bases). The ends were cut back, 5 bases at V and 2 bases at J, with 13 bases in the middle. Germline CDR1 is LNHNV and CDR2 is YYDKDF (reference sequence). CDR3 length: 15 amino acids.

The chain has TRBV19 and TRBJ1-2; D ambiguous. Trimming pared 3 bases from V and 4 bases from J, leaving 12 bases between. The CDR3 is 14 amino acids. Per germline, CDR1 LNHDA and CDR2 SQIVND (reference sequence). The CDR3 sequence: CASSIDPSGYGYTF. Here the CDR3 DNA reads TGTGCCAGTAGTATCGACCCCTCGGGCTATGGCTACACCTTC.

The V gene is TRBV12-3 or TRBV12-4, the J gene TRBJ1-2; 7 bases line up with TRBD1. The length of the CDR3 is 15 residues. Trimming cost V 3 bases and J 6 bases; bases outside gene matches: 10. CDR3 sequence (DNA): TGTGCCAGCAGTTTGGAGGGGGCGCAGCCAGATGGCTACACCTTC. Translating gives CASSLEGAQPDGYTF.